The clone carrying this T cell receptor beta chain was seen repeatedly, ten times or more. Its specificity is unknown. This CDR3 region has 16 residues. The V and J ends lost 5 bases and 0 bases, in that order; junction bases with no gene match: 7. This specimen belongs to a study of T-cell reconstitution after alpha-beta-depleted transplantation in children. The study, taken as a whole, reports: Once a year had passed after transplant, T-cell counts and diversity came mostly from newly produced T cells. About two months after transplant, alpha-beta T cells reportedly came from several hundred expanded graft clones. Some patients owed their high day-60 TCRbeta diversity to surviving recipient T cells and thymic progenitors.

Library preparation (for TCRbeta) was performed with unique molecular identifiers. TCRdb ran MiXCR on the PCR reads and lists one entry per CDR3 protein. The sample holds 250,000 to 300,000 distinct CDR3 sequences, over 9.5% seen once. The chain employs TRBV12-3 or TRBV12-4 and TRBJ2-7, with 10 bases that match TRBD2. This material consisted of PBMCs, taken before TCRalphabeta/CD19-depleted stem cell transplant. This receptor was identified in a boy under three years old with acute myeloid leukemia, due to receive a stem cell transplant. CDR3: CASSPYSGRSSYEQYF. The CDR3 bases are TGTGCCAGCAGTCCCTATAGCGGGAGGTCCTCCTACGAGCAGTACTTC.